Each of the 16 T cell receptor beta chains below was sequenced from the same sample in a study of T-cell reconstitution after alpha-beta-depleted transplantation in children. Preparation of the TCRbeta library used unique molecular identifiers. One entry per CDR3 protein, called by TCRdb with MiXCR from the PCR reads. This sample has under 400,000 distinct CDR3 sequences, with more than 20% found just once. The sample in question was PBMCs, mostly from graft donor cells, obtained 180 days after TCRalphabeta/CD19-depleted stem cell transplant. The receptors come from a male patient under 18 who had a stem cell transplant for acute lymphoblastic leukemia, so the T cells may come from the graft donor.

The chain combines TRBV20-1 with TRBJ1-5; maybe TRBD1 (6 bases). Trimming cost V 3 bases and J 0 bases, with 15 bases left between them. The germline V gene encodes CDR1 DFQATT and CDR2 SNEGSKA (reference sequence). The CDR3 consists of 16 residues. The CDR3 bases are TGCAGTGCTAGTTTAGGACAGTTTCTTAGCAATCAGCCCCAGCATTTT. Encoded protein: CSASLGQFLSNQPQHF.

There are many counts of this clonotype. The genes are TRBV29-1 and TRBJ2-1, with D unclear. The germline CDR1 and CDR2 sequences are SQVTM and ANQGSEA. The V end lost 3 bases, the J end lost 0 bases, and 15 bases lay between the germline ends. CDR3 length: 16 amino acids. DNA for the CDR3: TGCAGCGTTGAGAAGTCGACCCTGGGCTCCTACAATGAGCAGTTCTTC. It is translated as CSVEKSTLGSYNEQFF.

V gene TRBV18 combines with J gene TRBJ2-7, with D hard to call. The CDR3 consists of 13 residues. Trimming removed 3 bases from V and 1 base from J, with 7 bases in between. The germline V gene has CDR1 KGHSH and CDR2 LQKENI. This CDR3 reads CASSPTISYEQYF. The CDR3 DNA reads TGTGCCAGCTCACCCACCATTTCCTACGAGCAGTACTTC.

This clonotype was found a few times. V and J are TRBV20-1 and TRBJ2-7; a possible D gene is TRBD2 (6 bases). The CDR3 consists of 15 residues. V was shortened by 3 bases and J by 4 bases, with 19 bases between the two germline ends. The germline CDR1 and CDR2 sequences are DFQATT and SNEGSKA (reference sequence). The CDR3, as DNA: TGCAGTGCTAGGTTCGGGAGATCTAAAAAATACGAGCAGTACTTC. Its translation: CSARFGRSKKYEQYF.

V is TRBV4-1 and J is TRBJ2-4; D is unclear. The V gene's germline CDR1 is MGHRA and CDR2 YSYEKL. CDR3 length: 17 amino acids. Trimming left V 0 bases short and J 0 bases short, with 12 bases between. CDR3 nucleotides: TGCGCCAGCAGCCAAGAGGGTGGACGCGTAGCCAAAAACATTCAGTACTTC. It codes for CASSQEGGRVAKNIQYF.

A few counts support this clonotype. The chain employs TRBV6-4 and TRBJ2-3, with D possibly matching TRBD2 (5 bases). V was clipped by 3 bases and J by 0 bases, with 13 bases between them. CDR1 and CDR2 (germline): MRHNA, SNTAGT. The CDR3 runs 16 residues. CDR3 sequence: CASSERPAESTDTQYF. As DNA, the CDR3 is TGTGCCAGCAGTGAACGGCCAGCGGAAAGCACAGATACGCAGTATTTT.

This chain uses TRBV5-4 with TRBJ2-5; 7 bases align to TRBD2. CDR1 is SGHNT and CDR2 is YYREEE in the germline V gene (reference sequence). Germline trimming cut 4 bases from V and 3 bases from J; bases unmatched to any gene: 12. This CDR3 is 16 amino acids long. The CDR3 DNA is TGTGCCAGCAGCCCGAAGGTTCTAGCGGCTAAAGAGACCCAGTACTTC. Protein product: CASSPKVLAAKETQYF.

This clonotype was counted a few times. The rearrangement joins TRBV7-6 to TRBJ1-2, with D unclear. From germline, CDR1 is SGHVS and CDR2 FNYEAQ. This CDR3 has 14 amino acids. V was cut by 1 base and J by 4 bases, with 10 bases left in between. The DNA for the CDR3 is TGTGCCAGCAGCTTAGAGGCGGATCTCTATGGCTACACCTTC. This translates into CASSLEADLYGYTF.

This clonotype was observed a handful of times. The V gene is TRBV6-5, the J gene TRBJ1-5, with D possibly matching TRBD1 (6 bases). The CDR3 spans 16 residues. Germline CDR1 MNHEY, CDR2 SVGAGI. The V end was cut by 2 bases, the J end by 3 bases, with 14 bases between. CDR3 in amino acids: CASSYLRAGVNQPQHF. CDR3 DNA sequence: TGTGCCAGCAGTTACCTTAGGGCAGGGGTCAATCAGCCCCAGCATTTT.

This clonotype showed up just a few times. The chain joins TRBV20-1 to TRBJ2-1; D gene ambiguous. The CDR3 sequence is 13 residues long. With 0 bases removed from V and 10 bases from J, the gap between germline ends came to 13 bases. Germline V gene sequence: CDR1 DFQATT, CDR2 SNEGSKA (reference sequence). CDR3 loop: CSAREDWRREQFF. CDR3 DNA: TGCAGTGCTAGAGAAGACTGGCGCCGGGAGCAGTTCTTC.

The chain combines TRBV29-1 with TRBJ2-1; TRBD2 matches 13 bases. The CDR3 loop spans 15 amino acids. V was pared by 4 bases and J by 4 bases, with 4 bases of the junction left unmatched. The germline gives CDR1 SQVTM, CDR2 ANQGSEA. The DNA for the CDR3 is TGCAGCGTTGGGGGACTAGCGGGAATATACAATGAGCAGTTCTTC. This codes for CSVGGLAGIYNEQFF.

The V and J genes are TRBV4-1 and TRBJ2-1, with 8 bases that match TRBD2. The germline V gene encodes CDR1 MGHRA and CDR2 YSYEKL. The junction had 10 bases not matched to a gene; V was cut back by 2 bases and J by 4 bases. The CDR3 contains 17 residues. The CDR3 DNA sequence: TGCGCCAGCAGCCAAAATAGACTAGCGCAAAAGTACAATGAGCAGTTCTTC. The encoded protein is CASSQNRLAQKYNEQFF.

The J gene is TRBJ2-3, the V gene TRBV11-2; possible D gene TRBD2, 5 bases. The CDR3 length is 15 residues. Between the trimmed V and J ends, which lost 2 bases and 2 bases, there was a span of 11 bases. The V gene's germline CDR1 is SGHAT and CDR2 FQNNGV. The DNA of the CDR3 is TGTGCCAGCAGCTTAAGAGCGGTCTTCACAGATACGCAGTATTTT. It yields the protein CASSLRAVFTDTQYF.

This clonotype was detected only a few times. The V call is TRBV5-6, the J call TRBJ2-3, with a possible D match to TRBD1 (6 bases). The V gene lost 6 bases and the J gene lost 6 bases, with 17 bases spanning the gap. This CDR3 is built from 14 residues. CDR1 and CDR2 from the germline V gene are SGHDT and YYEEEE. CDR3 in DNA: TGTGCCAGCACCCTCCTGGACGGACAGGATACGCAGTATTTT. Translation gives CASTLLDGQDTQYF.

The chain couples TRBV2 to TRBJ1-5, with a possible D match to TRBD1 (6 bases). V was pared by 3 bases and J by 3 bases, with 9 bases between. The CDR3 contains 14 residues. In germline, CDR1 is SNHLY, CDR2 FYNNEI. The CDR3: CASSDKGVNQPQHF. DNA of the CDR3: TGTGCCAGCAGTGATAAGGGGGTCAATCAGCCCCAGCATTTT.

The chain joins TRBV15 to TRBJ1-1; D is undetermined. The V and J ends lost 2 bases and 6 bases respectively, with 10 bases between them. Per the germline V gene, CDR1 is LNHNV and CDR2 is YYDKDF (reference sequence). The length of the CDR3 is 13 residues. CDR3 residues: CATSRPLAAEAFF. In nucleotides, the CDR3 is TGTGCCACCAGCAGACCCCTCGCGGCTGAAGCTTTCTTT.